A single sample is the source of the 5 T cell receptor beta chains below, sequenced in a study of Ad26.COV2.S vaccination and SARS-CoV-2 variants. Assay: immunoSEQ multiplex PCR; the TCRdb copy retains only in-frame clones and omits some. There are more than 400,000 clones in the sample; approximately 92% occur only once, and around 1.7% lies in the top ten. Treatment in this sample: over 15 received Ad26.COV2.S at low or high dose, single or two shots; several received placebo; per-sample allocation not given. Collection of samples fell on day 63 after the first vaccine or placebo injection. Sequencing used peripheral blood, obtained in a trial of Ad26.COV2.S vaccine versus placebo. The receptors come from a person between 18 and 59 years old who received the Ad26.COV2.S COVID-19 vaccine or a placebo.

This rearrangement joins TRBV18 to TRBJ1-1, with 7 bases that match TRBD1. Germline CDR1 KGHSH, CDR2 LQKENI. Losses at the gene ends were 4 bases for V and 1 base for J; bases not matched to a gene: 21. This CDR3 is 20 amino acids long. In DNA form, the CDR3 reads TGTGCCAGCTCACTCAGGGTAATATCCCGGGACAGCTTATCGAACACTGAAGCTTTCTTT. As protein: CASSLRVISRDSLSNTEAFF.

The chain couples TRBV5-4 to TRBJ1-1, with D uncertain. The germline V gene has CDR1 SGHNT and CDR2 YYREEE (reference sequence). CDR3 length: 13 amino acids. Trimming took 5 bases from V and 1 from J, leaving 9 bases between them. The CDR3 nucleotides read TGTGCCAGCAGGTATCCGGAGAACACTGAAGCTTTCTTT. Its translation is CASRYPENTEAFF.

This sequence joins TRBV6-4 and TRBJ2-7; 11 bases align to TRBD2. Per germline, CDR1 MRHNA and CDR2 SNTAGT. The ends lost 6 bases at V and 2 bases at J; junction bases unmatched: 6. This CDR3 is built from 15 residues. The CDR3 is CASRAGTSGPYEQYF. For the CDR3, the DNA is TGTGCCAGCAGAGCGGGGACTAGCGGACCCTACGAGCAGTACTTC.

The chain uses TRBV4-1 and TRBJ1-1, with 9 bases that match TRBD1. In germline, CDR1 is MGHRA, CDR2 YSYEKL. This CDR3 contains 14 residues. Trimming took 4 bases from V and 11 from J; bases not matched to a gene: 11. The CDR3 nucleotides are TGCGCCAGCAGCCTTGAAGACAGGGGGATTGAGGCTTTCTTT. Encoded protein: CASSLEDRGIEAFF.

This clone was recorded once. V is TRBV7-9 and J is TRBJ2-3; D may match TRBD1 or TRBD2 (5 bases each). The ends were cut back, 1 base at V and 0 bases at J, with 8 bases in the middle. The CDR3 is 15 residues long. The germline V gene encodes CDR1 SEHNR and CDR2 FQNEAQ (reference sequence). CDR3 DNA: TGTGCCAGCAGCTTAGTTGGGGACAGCACAGATACGCAGTATTTT. Its protein product is CASSLVGDSTDTQYF.